The present T cell receptor (beta chain) was sequenced within a study of identifying expanded T cells in peripheral blood. During the collection period, no donor immune events like infections were recorded. Some clones are missing from TCRdb's copy, which holds only in-frame ones; the method was immunoSEQ multiplex PCR. The sample includes 60,000 to 70,000 clones, about 90% of them seen just once. Remarks on this clone: Antigen specificity is unknown.

Broader study findings: Roughly two-week clone count variance significantly increased as total template count grew.

The V end was cut by 7 bases, the J end by 5 bases, with 18 bases between. There are 15 residues in the CDR3. Germline V gives CDR1 MDHEN, CDR2 SYDVKM. This TCR derives from a person between 18 and 70 years old in good health. V and J are TRBV28 and TRBJ2-1; TRBD2 is a possible D gene (6 bases). Sequencing was done on a sample of blood. This chain's CDR3 is CASTPGGIRNNEQFF. DNA of the CDR3: TGTGCCAGCACGCCGGGCGGGATAAGGAACAATGAGCAGTTCTTC.